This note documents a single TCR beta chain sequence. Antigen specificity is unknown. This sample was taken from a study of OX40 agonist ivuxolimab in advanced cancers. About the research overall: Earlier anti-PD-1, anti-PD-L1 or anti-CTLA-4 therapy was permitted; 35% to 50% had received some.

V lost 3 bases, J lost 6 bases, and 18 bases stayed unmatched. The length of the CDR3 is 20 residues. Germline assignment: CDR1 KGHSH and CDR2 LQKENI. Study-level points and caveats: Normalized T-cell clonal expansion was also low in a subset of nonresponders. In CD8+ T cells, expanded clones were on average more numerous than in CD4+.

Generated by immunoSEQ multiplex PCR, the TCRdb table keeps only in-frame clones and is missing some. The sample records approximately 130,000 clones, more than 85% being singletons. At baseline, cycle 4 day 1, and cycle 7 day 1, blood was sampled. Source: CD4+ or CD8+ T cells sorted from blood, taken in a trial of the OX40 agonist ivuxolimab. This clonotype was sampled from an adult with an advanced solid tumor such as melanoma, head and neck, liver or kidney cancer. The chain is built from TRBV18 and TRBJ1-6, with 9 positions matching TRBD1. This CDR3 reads CASSPRETGGAGHLNSPLHF. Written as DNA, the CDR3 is TGTGCCAGCTCACCTCGGGAAACAGGGGGCGCGGGGCACCTTAATTCACCCCTCCACTTT. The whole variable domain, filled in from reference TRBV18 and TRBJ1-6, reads NAGVMQNPRHLVRRRGQEARLRCSPMKGHSHVYWYRQLPEEGLKFMVYLQKENIIDESGMPKERFSAEFPKEGPSILRIQQVVRGDSAAYFCASSPRETGGAGHLNSPLHFGNGTRLTVT.